One sample yielded the 5 T cell receptor beta chains listed below, sequenced in a study of blood T cell repertoires in COVID-19. Sequencing was performed with immunoSEQ multiplex PCR; in TCRdb, only in-frame clones are kept and a portion is missing. The data contain about 480,000 clones, approximately 90% of them singletons. The sample was peripheral blood. These receptor sequences come from a woman in her fifties or sixties with COVID-19, enrolled during active disease.

The chain couples TRBV5-5 to TRBJ2-7, with 9 bases identical to TRBD1. The germline CDR1 and CDR2 sequences are SGHKS and YYEKEE (reference sequence). V lost 2 bases and J lost 5; bases outside the gene matches: 5. The CDR3 loop spans 14 amino acids. The CDR3 DNA follows: TGTGCCAGCAGCTTTGGACAGGGGTTGAACGAGCAGTACTTC. It yields the protein CASSFGQGLNEQYF.

The rearrangement links TRBV24-1 to TRBJ2-3, with TRBD2 matching over 14 bases. Trimming took 4 bases from V and 1 from J; bases not matched to a gene: 3. The CDR3 runs to 17 residues. CDR1 and CDR2 from the germline V gene are KGHDR and SFDVKD. The CDR3, as DNA: TGTGCCACCAGTGACCCGGGACTAGCGGGGGGCACAGATACGCAGTATTTT. Protein sequence: CATSDPGLAGGTDTQYF.

The chain recombines TRBV2 with TRBJ2-7; D is perhaps TRBD2 (6 bases). The CDR3 consists of 18 residues. Germline-derived CDR1 and CDR2 are SNHLY and FYNNEI. Trimming removed 4 bases from V and 0 bases from J, with 22 bases in between. As DNA, the CDR3 is TGTGCCAGCAGTGGGAGGGTAGCGGCTACTGCTAGCTCCTACGAGCAGTACTTC. Translating it yields CASSGRVAATASSYEQYF.

The genes are TRBV18 and TRBJ1-1; D might be TRBD1 (6 bases). The CDR3 runs 14 residues. Per germline, CDR1 KGHSH and CDR2 LQKENI. Trimming left V 0 bases short and J 7 bases short, with 12 bases between. The CDR3 DNA is TGTGCCAGCTCACCACCGACAGGAGTAGATGAAGCTTTCTTT. Protein product: CASSPPTGVDEAFF.

CDR3 DNA sequence: TGCGCCAGCACCACCGGTAGCGGGGGGGCCTACGAGCAGTACTTC. Protein: CASTTGSGGAYEQYF. The rearrangement joins TRBV10-2 to TRBJ2-7; 11 bases agree with TRBD2. Germline loops: CDR1 WSHSY, CDR2 SAAADI. The junction had 7 bases not matched to a gene; V was cut back by 7 bases and J by 2 bases. There are 15 residues in the CDR3.